This T cell receptor beta chain is from a study of a mutant IDH1 vaccine in newly diagnosed glioma (dated by TCRdb to the early 2020s). Study-wide context: Patients were given eight vaccinations, in weeks 1, 3, 5, 7, 11, 15, 19 and 23, which matched visits V03 through V10. Of the 32 patients who were treated, about 62% were male and about 40% were female, and the mean age was roughly 40 years. Peripheral blood was collected at six visits: V03 (baseline), V05, V07, V10, V12 and V13. Prior to enrollment, patients had been given standard therapy consisting of radiotherapy alone, temozolomide alone, or radiochemotherapy with temozolomide, with the combination given to most patients. For exploratory analyses, longitudinal TCRB deep sequencing was carried out in about 26 treated patients wherever samples were available. Vaccination started 4-6 weeks after radiotherapy alone, or was given together with temozolomide cycles in the groups whose treatment included chemotherapy. The study at large found these results: Across multiple MHC alleles, vaccine-induced immune responses were seen in around 93% of patients. Pseudoprogression appeared unrelated to alterations in the top peripheral T cell clonotypes detected by TCRB sequencing. PBMC samples for TCRB deep sequencing were selected based on availability. It was noted by the authors that analyses of patient blood samples could not be reproduced owing to sample limitations.

Libraries were constructed by the immunoSEQ multiplex PCR assay. Rearranged TCR beta chain sequences were amplified with the hsTCRB Kit following the manufacturer's protocol. Sequencing of TCRB libraries was carried out on an Illumina MiSeq. Concerning the study's data processing: The proprietary platform of the kit vendor was used for demultiplexing, trimming and gene mapping. Held by TCRdb, this immuneACCESS table contains in-frame sequences only and omits some clones. Under half of the omission traces to an unresolved V gene where checked; the cause of the rest is unknown. V and J calls and clone size are those listed in that table; D and trimming were worked out from the DNA. The sample table lists about 130,000 clones, around 80% of them with a count of one. The ten top clones hold under 5.5% of the sample. Of note for this clone: The antigen it binds to is not known. Base qualities are not at hand, and no much larger clone is one base apart.

The sample's time point label, in plain terms: week 11, during vaccination. Each vaccine dose was 300 ug of a 20-mer mutant IDH1 peptide in Montanide, given subcutaneously with topical imiquimod. Donors had newly diagnosed WHO grade 3 or 4 IDH1-mutant astrocytomas with loss of nuclear ATRX. The samples were drawn from NOA16, a multicentre, single-arm, open-label phase I trial in Germany that tested a mutant IDH1 peptide vaccine in humans for the first time. The DNeasy Blood and Tissue Kit was used to extract genomic DNA from EDTA blood for TCRB sequencing. The TCR originated in a man aged 35 to 55 with glioma. The material was PBMCs, obtained from a glioma patient whose treatment included an IDH1 peptide vaccine.

In nucleotide form, the sequence is TGCGCCAGCAGCCAAGAAGTGGGGTCAGTTAACTATGGCTACACCTTC. This yields the protein CASSQEVGSVNYGYTF. The sequence is built from TRBV4-3 and TRBJ1-2, with the D gene uncertain. CDR1 LGHNA and CDR2 YSLEER are derived from the germline V gene. V is cut by 0 bases and J by 1 base, and the space between the germline ends is 12 bases. Including cysteine and phenylalanine, the CDR3 has 16 amino acids. CDR3 DNA is the only sequence kept; it has 48 bases, read in frame from the first base.